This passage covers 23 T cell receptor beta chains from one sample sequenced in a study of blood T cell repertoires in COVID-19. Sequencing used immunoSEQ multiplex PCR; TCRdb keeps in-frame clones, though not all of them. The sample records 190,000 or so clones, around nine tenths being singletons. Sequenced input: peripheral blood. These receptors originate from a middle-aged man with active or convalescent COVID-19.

This CDR3 is CASSFSGQRTDTQYF. In DNA, the CDR3 is TGTGCCAGCAGTTTCTCGGGTCAACGCACAGATACGCAGTATTTT. The V gene is TRBV28, the J gene TRBJ2-3; D is ambiguous. CDR1 MDHEN and CDR2 SYDVKM come from the germline V gene. Trimming took off 3 bases at V and 1 base at J, with 11 bases between the two ends. The CDR3 loop spans 15 amino acids.

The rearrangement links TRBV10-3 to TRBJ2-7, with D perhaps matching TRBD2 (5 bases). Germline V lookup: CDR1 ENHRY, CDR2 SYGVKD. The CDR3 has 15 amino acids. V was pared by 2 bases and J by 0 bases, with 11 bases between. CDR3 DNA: TGTGCCATCAGTGAGCCCTGGGAGAGCTCCTACGAGCAGTACTTC. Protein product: CAISEPWESSYEQYF.

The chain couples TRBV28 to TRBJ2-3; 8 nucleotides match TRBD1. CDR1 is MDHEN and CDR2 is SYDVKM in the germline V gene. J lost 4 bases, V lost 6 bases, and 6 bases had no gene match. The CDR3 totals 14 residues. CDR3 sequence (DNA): TGTGCCAGCAGATCCGGGACAGGCGCAGATACGCAGTATTTT. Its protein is CASRSGTGADTQYF.

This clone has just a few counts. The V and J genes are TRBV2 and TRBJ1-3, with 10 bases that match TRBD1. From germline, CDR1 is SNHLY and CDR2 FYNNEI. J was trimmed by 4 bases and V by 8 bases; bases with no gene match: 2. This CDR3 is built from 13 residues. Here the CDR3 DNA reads TGTGCCAGCGGACAGGGGGTCGGAAACACCATATATTTT. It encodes CASGQGVGNTIYF.

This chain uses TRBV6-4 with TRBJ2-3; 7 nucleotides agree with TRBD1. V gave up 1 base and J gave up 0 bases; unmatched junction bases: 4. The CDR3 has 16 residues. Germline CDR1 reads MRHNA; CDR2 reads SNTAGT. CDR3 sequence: CASSDWDRSSTDTQYF. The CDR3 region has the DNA TGTGCCAGCAGTGACTGGGACAGATCTAGCACAGATACGCAGTATTTT.

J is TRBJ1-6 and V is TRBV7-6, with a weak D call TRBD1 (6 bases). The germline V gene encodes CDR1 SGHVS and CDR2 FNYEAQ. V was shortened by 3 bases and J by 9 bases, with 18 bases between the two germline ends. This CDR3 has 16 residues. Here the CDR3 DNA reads TGTGCCAGCAGCTTGCAGGCCAGGGGAACAGGTTCACCCCTCCACTTT. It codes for CASSLQARGTGSPLHF.

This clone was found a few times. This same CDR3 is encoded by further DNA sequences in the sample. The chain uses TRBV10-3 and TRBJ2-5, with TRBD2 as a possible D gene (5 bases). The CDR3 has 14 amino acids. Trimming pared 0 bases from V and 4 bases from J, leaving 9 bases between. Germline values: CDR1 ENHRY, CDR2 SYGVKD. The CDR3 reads CAISESQAGETQYF. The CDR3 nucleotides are TGTGCCATCAGTGAGTCTCAGGCGGGAGAGACCCAGTACTTC.

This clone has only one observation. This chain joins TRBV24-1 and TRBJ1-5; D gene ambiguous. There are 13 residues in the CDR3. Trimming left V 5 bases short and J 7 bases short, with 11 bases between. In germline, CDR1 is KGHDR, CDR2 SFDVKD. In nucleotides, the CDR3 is TGTGCCACCAGTGTCGGGTCCTGGCAGCCCCAGCATTTT. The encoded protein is CATSVGSWQPQHF.

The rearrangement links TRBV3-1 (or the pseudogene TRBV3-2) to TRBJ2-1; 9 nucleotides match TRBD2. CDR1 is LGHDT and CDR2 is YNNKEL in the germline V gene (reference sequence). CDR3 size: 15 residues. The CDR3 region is CPRSLIAGGGNEQFF. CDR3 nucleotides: TGTCCCCGCAGCCTAATCGCGGGGGGGGGTAATGAGCAGTTCTTC.

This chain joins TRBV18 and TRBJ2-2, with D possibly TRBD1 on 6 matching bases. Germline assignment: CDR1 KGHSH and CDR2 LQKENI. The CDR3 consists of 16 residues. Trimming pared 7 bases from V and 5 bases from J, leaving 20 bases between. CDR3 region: CASYPFSGTLTGELFF. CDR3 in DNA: TGTGCCAGCTACCCCTTCTCCGGGACACTTACCGGGGAGCTGTTTTTT.

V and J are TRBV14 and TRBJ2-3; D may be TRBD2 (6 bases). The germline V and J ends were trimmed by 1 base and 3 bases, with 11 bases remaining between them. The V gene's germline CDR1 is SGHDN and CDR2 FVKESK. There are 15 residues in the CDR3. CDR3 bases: TGTGCCAGCAGCCAAGTCGCGGGAAGTACAGATACGCAGTATTTT. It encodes CASSQVAGSTDTQYF.

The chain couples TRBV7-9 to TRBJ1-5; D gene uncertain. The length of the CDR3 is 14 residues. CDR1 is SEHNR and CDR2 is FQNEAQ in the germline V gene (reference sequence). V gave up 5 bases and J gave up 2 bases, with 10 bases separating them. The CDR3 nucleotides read TGTGCCAGCAGCGAAATTGTAGGCAATCAGCCCCAGCATTTT. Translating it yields CASSEIVGNQPQHF.

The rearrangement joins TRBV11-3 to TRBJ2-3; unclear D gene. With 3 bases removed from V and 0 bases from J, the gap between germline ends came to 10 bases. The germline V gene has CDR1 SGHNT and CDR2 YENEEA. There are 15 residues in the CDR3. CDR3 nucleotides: TGTGCCAGCAGCTTGAACGTCTACAGCACAGATACGCAGTATTTT. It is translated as CASSLNVYSTDTQYF.

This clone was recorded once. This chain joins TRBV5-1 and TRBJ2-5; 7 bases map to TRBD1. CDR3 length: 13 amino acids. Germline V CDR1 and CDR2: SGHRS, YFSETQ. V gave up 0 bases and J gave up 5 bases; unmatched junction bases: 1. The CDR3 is CASSLEGAETQYF. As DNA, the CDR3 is TGCGCCAGCAGCTTGGAGGGGGCGGAGACCCAGTACTTC.

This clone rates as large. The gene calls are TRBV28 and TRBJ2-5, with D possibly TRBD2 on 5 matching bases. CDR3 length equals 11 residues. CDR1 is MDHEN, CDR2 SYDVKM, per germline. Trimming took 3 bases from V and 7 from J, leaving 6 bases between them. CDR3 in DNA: TGTGCCAGCAGTTTCGGAGGGACCCAGTACTTC. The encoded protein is CASSFGGTQYF.

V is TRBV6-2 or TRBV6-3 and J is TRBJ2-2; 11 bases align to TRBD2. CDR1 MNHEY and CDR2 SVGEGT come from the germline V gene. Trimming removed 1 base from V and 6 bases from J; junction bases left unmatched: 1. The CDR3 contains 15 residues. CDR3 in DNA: TGTGCCAGCAGTTACTGGACTAGCGGGTCCGGGGAGCTGTTTTTT. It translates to CASSYWTSGSGELFF.

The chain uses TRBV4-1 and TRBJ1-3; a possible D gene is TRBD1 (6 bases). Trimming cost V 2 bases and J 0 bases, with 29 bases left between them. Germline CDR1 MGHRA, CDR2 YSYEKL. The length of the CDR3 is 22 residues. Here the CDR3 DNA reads TGCGCCAGCAGCCAAAAGGGGGGGTTGGAGACAGAACTAAGAGTCTCTGGAAACACCATATATTTT. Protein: CASSQKGGLETELRVSGNTIYF.

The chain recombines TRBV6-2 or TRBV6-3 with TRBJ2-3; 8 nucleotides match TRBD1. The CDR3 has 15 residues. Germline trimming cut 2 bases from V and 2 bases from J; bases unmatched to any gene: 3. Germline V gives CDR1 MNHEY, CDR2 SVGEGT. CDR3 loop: CASSYGQGNTDTQYF. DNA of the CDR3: TGTGCCAGCAGTTACGGACAGGGAAACACAGATACGCAGTATTTT.

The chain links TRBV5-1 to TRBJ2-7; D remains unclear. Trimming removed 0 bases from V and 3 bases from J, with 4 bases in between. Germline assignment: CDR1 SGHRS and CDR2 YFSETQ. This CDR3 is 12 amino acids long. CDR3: CASSLGDYEQYF. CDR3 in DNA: TGCGCCAGCAGCTTGGGAGACTACGAGCAGTACTTC.

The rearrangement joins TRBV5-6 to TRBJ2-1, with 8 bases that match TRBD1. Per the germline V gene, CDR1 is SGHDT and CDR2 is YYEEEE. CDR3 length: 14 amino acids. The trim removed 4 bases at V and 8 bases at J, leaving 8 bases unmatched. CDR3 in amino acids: CASSRQGAWDEQFF. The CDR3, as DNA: TGTGCCAGCAGCCGTCAGGGGGCATGGGATGAGCAGTTCTTC.

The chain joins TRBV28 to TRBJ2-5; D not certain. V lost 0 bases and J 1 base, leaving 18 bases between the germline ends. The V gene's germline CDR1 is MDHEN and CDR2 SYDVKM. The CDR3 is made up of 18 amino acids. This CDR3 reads CASSLWSRILVGQETQYF. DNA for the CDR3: TGTGCCAGCAGTTTATGGTCGAGGATCTTGGTAGGCCAAGAGACCCAGTACTTC.

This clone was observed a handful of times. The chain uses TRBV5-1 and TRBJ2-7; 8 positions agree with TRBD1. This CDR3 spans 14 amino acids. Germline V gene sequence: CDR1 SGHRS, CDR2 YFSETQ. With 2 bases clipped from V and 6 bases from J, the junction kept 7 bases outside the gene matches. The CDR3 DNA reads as TGCGCCAGCAGCTTACGACAGGGGTCGGCCGAGCAGTACTTC. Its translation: CASSLRQGSAEQYF.

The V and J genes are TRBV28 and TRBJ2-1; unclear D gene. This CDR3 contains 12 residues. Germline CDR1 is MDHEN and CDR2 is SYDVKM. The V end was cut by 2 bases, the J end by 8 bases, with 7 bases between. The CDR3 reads CASSLQSDEQFF. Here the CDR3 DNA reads TGTGCCAGCAGTTTACAAAGCGATGAGCAGTTCTTC. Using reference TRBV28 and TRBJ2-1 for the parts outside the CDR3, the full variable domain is DVKVTQSSRYLVKRTGEKVFLECVQDMDHENMFWYRQDPGLGLRLIYFSYDVKMKEKGDIPEGYSVSREKKERFSLILESASTNQTSMYLCASSLQSDEQFFGPGTRLTVL.